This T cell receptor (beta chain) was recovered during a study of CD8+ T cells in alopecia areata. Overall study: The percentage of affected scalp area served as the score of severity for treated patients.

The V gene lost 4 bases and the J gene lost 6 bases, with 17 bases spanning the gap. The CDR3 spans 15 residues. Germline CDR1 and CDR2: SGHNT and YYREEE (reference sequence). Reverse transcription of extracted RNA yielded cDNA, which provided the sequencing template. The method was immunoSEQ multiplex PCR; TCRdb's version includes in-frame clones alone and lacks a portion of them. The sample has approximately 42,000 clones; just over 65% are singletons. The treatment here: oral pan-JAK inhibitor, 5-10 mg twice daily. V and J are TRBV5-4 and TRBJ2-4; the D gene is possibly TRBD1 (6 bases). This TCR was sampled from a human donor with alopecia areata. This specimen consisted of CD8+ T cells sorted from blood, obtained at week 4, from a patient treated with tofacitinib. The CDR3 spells CASSVGFRDTNIQYF. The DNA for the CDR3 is TGTGCCAGCAGCGTGGGATTCCGGGACACAAACATTCAGTACTTC.